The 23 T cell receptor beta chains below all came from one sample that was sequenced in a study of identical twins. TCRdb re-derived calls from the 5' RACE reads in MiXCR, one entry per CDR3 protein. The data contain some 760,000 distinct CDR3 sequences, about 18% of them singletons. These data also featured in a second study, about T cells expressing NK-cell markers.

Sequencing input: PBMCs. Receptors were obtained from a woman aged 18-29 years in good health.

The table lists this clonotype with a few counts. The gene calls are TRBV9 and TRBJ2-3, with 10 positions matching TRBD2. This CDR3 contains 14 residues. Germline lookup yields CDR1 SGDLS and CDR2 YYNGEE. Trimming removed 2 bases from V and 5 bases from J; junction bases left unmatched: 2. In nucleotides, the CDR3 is TGTGCCAGCAGCGTTAGCGGGGGGAGAGATACGCAGTATTTT. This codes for CASSVSGGRDTQYF.

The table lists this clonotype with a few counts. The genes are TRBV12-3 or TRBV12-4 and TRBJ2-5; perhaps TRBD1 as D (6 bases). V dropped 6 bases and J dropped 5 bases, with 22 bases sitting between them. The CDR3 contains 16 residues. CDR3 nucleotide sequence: TGTGCCAGCAGACGCCTCTTACAGGGAAGTGGCGAGACCCAGTACTTC. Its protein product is CASRRLLQGSGETQYF.

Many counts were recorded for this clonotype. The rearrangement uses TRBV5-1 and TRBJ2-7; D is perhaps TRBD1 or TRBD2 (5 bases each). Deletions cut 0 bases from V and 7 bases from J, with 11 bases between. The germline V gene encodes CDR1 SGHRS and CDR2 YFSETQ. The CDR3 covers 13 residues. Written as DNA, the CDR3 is TGCGCCAGCAGCTTGGCGGGGCTTTGGGAGCAGTACTTC. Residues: CASSLAGLWEQYF.

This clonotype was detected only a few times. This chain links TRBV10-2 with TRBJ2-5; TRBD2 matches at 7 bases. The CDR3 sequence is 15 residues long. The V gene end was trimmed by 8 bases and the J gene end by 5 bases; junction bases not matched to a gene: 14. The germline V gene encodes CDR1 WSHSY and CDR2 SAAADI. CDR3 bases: TGCGCCAGCCAGAACCTAGCGGCAAGGGTGGAGACCCAGTACTTC. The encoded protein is CASQNLAARVETQYF.

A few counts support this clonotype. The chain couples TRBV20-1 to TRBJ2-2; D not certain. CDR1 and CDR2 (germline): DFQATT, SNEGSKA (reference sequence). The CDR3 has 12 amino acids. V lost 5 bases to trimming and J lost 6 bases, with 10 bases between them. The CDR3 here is CSARLDAGELFF. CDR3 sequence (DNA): TGCAGTGCTCGCCTTGATGCCGGGGAGCTGTTTTTT.

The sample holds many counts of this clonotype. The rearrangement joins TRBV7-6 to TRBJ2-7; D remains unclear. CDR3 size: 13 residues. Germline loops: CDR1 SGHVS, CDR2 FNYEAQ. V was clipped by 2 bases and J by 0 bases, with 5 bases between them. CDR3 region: CASSLRLSYEQYF. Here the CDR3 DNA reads TGTGCCAGCAGCTTACGACTCTCCTACGAGCAGTACTTC.

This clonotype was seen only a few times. The CDR3 DNA follows: TGCAGTGCTAGATTACAGGCAGGTAGCAATCAGCCCCAGCATTTT. As protein: CSARLQAGSNQPQHF. The rearrangement uses TRBV20-1 and TRBJ1-5, with a possible D match to TRBD1 (5 bases). Germline V gene sequence: CDR1 DFQATT, CDR2 SNEGSKA (reference sequence). V gave up 2 bases and J gave up 0 bases, with 11 bases separating them. The CDR3 loop spans 15 amino acids.

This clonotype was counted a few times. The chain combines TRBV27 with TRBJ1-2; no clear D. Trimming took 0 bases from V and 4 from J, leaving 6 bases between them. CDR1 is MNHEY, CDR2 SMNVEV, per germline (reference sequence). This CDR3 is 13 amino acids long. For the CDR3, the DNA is TGTGCCAGCAGTTTATCTCCAGGCTATGGCTACACCTTC. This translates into CASSLSPGYGYTF.

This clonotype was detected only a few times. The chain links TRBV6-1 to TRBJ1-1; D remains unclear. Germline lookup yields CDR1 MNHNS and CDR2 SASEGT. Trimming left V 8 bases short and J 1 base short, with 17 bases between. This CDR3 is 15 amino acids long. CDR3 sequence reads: CASCSLQQANTEAFF. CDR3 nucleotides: TGTGCCAGCTGCTCCCTCCAGCAGGCGAACACTGAAGCTTTCTTT.

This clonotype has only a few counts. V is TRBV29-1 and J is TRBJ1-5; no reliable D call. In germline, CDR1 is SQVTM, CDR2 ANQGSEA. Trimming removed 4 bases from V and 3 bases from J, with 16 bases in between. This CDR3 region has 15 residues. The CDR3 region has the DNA TGCAGCGTTGTAATCTCCCCCCTTCACAATCAGCCCCAGCATTTT. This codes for CSVVISPLHNQPQHF. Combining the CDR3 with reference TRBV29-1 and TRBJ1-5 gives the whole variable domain SAVISQKPSRDICQRGTSLTIQCQVDSQVTMMFWYRQQPGQSLTLIATANQGSEATYESGFVIDKFPISRPNLTFSTLTVSNMSPEDSSIYLCSVVISPLHNQPQHFGDGTRLSIL.

The CDR3: CSADGAGAYNEQFF. The CDR3 DNA is TGCAGTGCCGACGGAGCGGGAGCTTACAATGAGCAGTTCTTC. V gene TRBV20-1 combines with J gene TRBJ2-1, with 8 nucleotides matching TRBD2. The CDR3 length is 14 residues. Germline CDR1 DFQATT, CDR2 SNEGSKA (reference sequence). The ends lost 6 bases at V and 4 bases at J; junction bases unmatched: 8.

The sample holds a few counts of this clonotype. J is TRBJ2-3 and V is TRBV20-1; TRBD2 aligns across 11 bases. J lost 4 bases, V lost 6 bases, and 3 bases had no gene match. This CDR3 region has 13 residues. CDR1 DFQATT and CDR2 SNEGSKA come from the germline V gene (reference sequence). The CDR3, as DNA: TGCAGTGCGACGGGACTAGCGGCAGATACGCAGTATTTT. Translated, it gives CSATGLAADTQYF.

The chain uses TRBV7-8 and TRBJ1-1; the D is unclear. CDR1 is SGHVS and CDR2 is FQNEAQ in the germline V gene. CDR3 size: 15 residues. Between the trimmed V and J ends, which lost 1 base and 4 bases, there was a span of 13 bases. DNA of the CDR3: TGTGCCAGCAGCTTAGTCGCAATGGTGGGCACTGAAGCTTTCTTT. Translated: CASSLVAMVGTEAFF.

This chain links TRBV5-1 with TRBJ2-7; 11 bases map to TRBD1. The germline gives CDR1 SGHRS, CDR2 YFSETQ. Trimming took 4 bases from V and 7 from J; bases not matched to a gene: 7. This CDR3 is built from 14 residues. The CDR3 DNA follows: TGCGCCAGCAGCGAGGACAGGGGGCTTTGGGAGCAGTACTTC. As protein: CASSEDRGLWEQYF.

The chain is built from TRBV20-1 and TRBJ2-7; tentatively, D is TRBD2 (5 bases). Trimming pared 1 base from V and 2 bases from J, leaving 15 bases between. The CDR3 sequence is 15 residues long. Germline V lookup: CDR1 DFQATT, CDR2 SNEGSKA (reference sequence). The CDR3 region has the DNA TGCAGTGCTAGAGGCGGGCTAGCCGACGCCTACGAGCAGTACTTC. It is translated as CSARGGLADAYEQYF.

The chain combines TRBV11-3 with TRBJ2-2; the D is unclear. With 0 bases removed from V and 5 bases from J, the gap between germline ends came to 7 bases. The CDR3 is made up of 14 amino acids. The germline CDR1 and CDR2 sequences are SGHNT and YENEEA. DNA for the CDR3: TGTGCCAGCAGCTTAGAGACCAGGACCGGGGAGCTGTTTTTT. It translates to CASSLETRTGELFF.

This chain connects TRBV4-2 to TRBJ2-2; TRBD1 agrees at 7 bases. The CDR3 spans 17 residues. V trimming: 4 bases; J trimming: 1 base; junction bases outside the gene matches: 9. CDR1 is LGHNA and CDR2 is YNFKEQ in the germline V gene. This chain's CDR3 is CASSLLPGTENTGELFF. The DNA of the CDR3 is TGTGCCAGCAGCCTCCTGCCCGGGACAGAGAACACCGGGGAGCTGTTTTTT.

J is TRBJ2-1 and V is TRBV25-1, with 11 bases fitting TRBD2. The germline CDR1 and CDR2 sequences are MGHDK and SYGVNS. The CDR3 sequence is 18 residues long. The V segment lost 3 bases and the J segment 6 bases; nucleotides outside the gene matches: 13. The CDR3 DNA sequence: TGTGCCAGCAGTGATAGTTGGGGTAGCGGGAGGGGGGGCAATGAGCAGTTCTTC. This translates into CASSDSWGSGRGGNEQFF.

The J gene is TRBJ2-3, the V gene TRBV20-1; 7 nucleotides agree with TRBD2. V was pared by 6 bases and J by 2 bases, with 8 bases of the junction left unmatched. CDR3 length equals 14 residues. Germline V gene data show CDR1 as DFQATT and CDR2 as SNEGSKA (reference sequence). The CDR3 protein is CSALTAGLTDTQYF. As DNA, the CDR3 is TGCAGTGCGCTTACAGCGGGGCTCACAGATACGCAGTATTTT.

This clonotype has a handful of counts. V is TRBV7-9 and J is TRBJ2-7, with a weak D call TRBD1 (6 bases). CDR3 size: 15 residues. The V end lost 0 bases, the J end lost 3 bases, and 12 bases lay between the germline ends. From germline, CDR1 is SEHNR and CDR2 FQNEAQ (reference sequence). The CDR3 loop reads CASSLAPGHDYEQYF. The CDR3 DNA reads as TGTGCCAGCAGCTTAGCGCCGGGACACGACTACGAGCAGTACTTC.

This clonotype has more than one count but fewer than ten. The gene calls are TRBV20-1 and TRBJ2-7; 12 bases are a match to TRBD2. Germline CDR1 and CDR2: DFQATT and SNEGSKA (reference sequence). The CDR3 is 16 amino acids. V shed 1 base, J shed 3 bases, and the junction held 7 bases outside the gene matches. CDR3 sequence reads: CSARARLAGANYEQYF. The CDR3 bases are TGCAGTGCTAGAGCGCGACTAGCGGGGGCGAACTACGAGCAGTACTTC.

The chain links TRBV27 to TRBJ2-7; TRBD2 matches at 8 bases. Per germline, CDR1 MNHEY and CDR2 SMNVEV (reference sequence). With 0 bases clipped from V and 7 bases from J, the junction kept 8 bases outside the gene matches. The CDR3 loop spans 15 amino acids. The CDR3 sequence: CASSLSGAAGGEQYF. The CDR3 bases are TGTGCCAGCAGTTTATCTGGTGCGGCGGGAGGAGAGCAGTACTTC.

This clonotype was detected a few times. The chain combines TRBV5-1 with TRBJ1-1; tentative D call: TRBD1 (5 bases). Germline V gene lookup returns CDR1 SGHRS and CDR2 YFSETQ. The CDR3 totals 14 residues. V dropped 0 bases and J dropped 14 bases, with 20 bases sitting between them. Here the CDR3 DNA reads TGCGCCAGCAGCTTGGGCGGGACGGATTTTGGCGCATTCTTT. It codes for CASSLGGTDFGAFF.